A single sample is the source of the 9 T cell receptor beta chains below, sequenced in a study of T cell changes during pregnancy in multiple sclerosis (dated by TCRdb to about 2019). The library was prepared using the immunoSEQ multiplex PCR assay. The source is immuneACCESS, and TCRdb retained only in-frame sequences with V and J called. Part of the clones is not carried over; for the studies checked, unresolved V genes explain less than half of this, and the remainder is unexplained. This sample gives some 67,000 clones in total; 92% of them show up just once. The top ten hold about 1.6% of the sample. The specimen comprised peripheral blood, sampled after pregnancy. These TCRs come from a female donor with multiple sclerosis, enrolled in a pregnancy study.

About this clone: The same CDR3 can be traced to other DNA sequences in this sample. This chain joins TRBV5-7 and TRBJ2-7, with D uncertain. TRBV5-7 qualifies as an ORF whose function is uncertain. The CDR3 is made up of 13 amino acids. The V end lost 2 bases, the J end lost 6 bases, and 12 bases lay between the germline ends. The DNA for the CDR3 is TGTGCCAGCAGCTTCCCTATGGAGATCGAGCAGTACTTC. This gives the protein CASSFPMEIEQYF.

The rearrangement uses TRBV19 and TRBJ2-1; possibly TRBD2 for D (6 bases). Germline V gene sequence: CDR1 LNHDA, CDR2 SQIVND (reference sequence). The V gene lost 2 bases and the J gene lost 2 bases, with 16 bases spanning the gap. The CDR3 is 17 residues long. Here the CDR3 DNA reads TGTGCCAGTAGTATACCCCCCCGGGAGTTAGCCTACAATGAGCAGTTCTTC. It is translated as CASSIPPRELAYNEQFF.

This chain uses TRBV20-1 with TRBJ2-3, with D possibly being TRBD2 (6 bases). V was trimmed by 6 bases and J by 5 bases, leaving 9 bases between them. CDR3 length: 11 amino acids. Germline V gene lookup returns CDR1 DFQATT and CDR2 SNEGSKA (reference sequence). The CDR3 sequence: CSAVAEDTQYF. CDR3 nucleotide sequence: TGCAGTGCGGTAGCGGAAGATACGCAGTATTTT.

The rearrangement joins TRBV5-1 to TRBJ2-2; 11 bases match TRBD2. Per germline, CDR1 SGHRS and CDR2 YFSETQ. The CDR3 totals 16 residues. V lost 4 bases, J lost 3 bases, and 5 bases stayed unmatched. Written as DNA, the CDR3 is TGCGCCAGCAGCAATAGCGGGAGGGCTCACACCGGGGAGCTGTTTTTT. It specifies CASSNSGRAHTGELFF. Together with reference TRBV5-1 and TRBJ2-2, the CDR3 gives the full variable domain: KAGVTQTPRYLIKTRGQQVTLSCSPISGHRSVSWYQQTPGQGLQFLFEYFSETQRNKGNFPGRFSGRQFSNSRSEMNVSTLELGDSALYLCASSNSGRAHTGELFFGEGSRLTVL.

This clone has just one count. The chain links TRBV6-6 to TRBJ1-2; D gene uncertain. Trimming removed 2 bases from V and 1 base from J, with 5 bases in between. CDR3 length: 13 residues. Looked up from germline, CDR1 is MNHNY and CDR2 is SVGAGI (reference sequence). The CDR3 DNA sequence: TGTGCCAGCAGTTACGAGATTAACTATGGCTACACCTTC. Its translation is CASSYEINYGYTF.

This clone came up a few times. The gene calls are TRBV5-6 and TRBJ1-1; perhaps TRBD1 as D (5 bases). The V end lost 1 base, the J end lost 8 bases, and 9 bases lay between the germline ends. The length of the CDR3 is 12 residues. The germline gives CDR1 SGHDT, CDR2 YYEEEE. The CDR3 is CASSLNRLEAFF. In DNA, the CDR3 is TGTGCCAGCAGCTTGAACAGGTTGGAAGCTTTCTTT.

The gene calls are TRBV2 and TRBJ2-1; D gene uncertain. The CDR3 is 15 amino acids. Looked up from germline, CDR1 is SNHLY and CDR2 is FYNNEI. V was pared by 4 bases and J by 0 bases, with 10 bases between. This CDR3 is CASSVREISYNEQFF. In DNA form, the CDR3 reads TGTGCCAGCAGTGTACGCGAGATCTCCTACAATGAGCAGTTCTTC. The full variable domain, in which reference TRBV2 and TRBJ2-1 provide the parts outside the CDR3, is EPEVTQTPSHQVTQMGQEVILRCVPISNHLYFYWYRQILGQKVEFLVSFYNNEISEKSEIFDDQFSVERPDGSNFTLKIRSTKLEDSAMYFCASSVREISYNEQFFGPGTRLTVL.

This rearrangement joins TRBV10-3 to TRBJ2-7; maybe TRBD2 (9 bases). V lost 4 bases, J lost 6 bases, and 13 bases lay in between. CDR3 length: 13 amino acids. Per the germline V gene, CDR1 is ENHRY and CDR2 is SYGVKD. The CDR3 DNA reads TGTGCCATCAGTGCTAGCGGGACAGGCGAGCAGTACTTC. Encoded protein: CAISASGTGEQYF.

This clone was counted once. The chain uses TRBV21-1 and TRBJ2-2; TRBD2, the table's D call, lacks a check against the DNA. TRBV21-1 is given as a pseudogene. The CDR3 totals 17 residues. CDR3 loop: CASSKTSGTHCTGELFF. The CDR3 DNA is TGTGCCAGCAGCAAGACTAGCGGGACTCATTGTACCGGGGAGCTGTTTTTT.